Shown below are 26 T cell receptor beta chains from a single sample sequenced in a study of T cells in Graves' hyperthyroidism and ophthalmopathy (dated by TCRdb to between 2018 and 2020). Library preparation employed multiplex PCR. Sequencing was performed on an Illumina HiSeq 2000. Amplification of TCR beta CDR3 regions was carried out from RNA transcripts. The first round of RT-PCR for the TCR CDR3 was performed with the HTBI primer set and the Qiagen OneStep RT-PCR kit. The raw public data were reprocessed by TCRdb itself: fastp quality trimming at Q25, MiXCR clonotype calling, in-frame beta chains only. Merged by CDR3 protein, the rows form single entries marked with the most common genes and DNA. For this sample there are 400,000 to 600,000 distinct CDR3 sequences; around 21% appear just once. The ten biggest clones cover more than 20% of the sample. The material sequenced was blood. These TCRs come from a man aged 18 to 29 with Graves' hyperthyroidism.

This clonotype was counted a few times. The V call is TRBV30, the J call TRBJ1-6; D not resolved. Germline CDR1 GTSNPN, CDR2 SVGIG (reference sequence). Trimming stripped 0 bases from V and 11 bases from J, with 8 bases between. CDR3 length: 12 residues. The CDR3 protein is CAWSVLGPPLHF. The CDR3 nucleotides are TGTGCCTGGAGTGTACTAGGTCCACCCCTCCACTTT.

The table lists this clonotype with many counts. This chain connects TRBV6-2 or TRBV6-3 to TRBJ1-2; no clear D. Germline values: CDR1 MNHEY, CDR2 SVGEGT. The CDR3 is 14 amino acids. The ends were cut back, 5 bases at V and 8 bases at J, with 18 bases in the middle. The CDR3 is CASSKTGPSWGYTF. CDR3 nucleotides: TGTGCCAGCAGTAAGACCGGGCCCAGTTGGGGCTACACCTTC.

This chain joins TRBV28 and TRBJ1-6; a possible D gene is TRBD1 (5 bases). The CDR3 covers 15 residues. Germline lookup yields CDR1 MDHEN and CDR2 SYDVKM. The ends were cut back, 6 bases at V and 7 bases at J, with 16 bases in the middle. The CDR3 sequence is CASSPTGVGNSPLHF. The CDR3 DNA sequence: TGTGCCAGCAGCCCAACGGGGGTAGGAAATTCACCCCTCCACTTT. Variable domain in full (rest from reference TRBV28 and TRBJ1-6): DVKVTQSSRYLVKRTGEKVFLECVQDMDHENMFWYRQDPGLGLRLIYFSYDVKMKEKGDIPEGYSVSREKKERFSLILESASTNQTSMYLCASSPTGVGNSPLHFGNGTRLTVT.

This clonotype was detected ten times or more. The rearrangement links TRBV28 to TRBJ1-3; D perhaps matches TRBD1 (6 bases). The ends were cut back, 4 bases at V and 0 bases at J, with 16 bases in the middle. The CDR3 has 17 amino acids. Germline lookup yields CDR1 MDHEN and CDR2 SYDVKM. CDR3 in amino acids: CASSYPGTLSSGNTIYF. In DNA form, the CDR3 reads TGTGCCAGCAGTTATCCCGGGACATTGAGCTCTGGAAACACCATATATTTT.

The chain recombines TRBV29-1 with TRBJ1-1; no reliable D call. With 4 bases removed from V and 2 bases from J, the gap between germline ends came to 8 bases. Per germline, CDR1 SQVTM and CDR2 ANQGSEA. The CDR3 runs 12 residues. The CDR3 sequence: CSVGGSNTEAFF. The CDR3 DNA reads TGCAGCGTTGGCGGGTCCAACACTGAAGCTTTCTTT.

This clonotype was recorded at least ten times. CDR3 loop: CASRLDPGQIPHGYTF. CDR3 nucleotides: TGTGCCAGCAGACTAGATCCGGGACAGATACCCCATGGCTACACCTTC. The chain recombines TRBV6-1 with TRBJ1-2; 7 bases line up with TRBD1. CDR1 and CDR2 (germline): MNHNS, SASEGT. Trimming cost V 6 bases and J 6 bases; bases outside gene matches: 16. The CDR3 has 16 amino acids.

This clonotype appeared many times. The CDR3 region has the DNA TGTGCCAGCAGCTATTACCCAACCGGGACAGGGGGCGACACTGAAGCTTTCTTT. Translating gives CASSYYPTGTGGDTEAFF. The chain combines TRBV7-9 with TRBJ1-1, with 12 bases identical to TRBD1. Germline V CDR1 and CDR2: SEHNR, FQNEAQ (reference sequence). With V trimmed by 4 bases and J by 3 bases, 12 bases remained unmatched. This CDR3 region has 18 residues.

At least ten counts were recorded for this clonotype. The chain carries TRBV28 and TRBJ1-1; D perhaps matches TRBD1 (5 bases). CDR3 length equals 14 residues. The V end was cut by 6 bases, the J end by 4 bases, with 15 bases between. Germline loops: CDR1 MDHEN, CDR2 SYDVKM. CDR3 sequence: CASSGGGLGTEAFF. The CDR3 bases are TGTGCCAGCAGCGGGGGAGGTTTGGGCACTGAAGCTTTCTTT.

The DNA for the CDR3 is TGCAGTGCTAGAGGGACGTGGGATCAGCCCCAGCATTTT. Translated: CSARGTWDQPQHF. The V gene is TRBV20-1, the J gene TRBJ1-5; no clear D. Germline V gene data show CDR1 as DFQATT and CDR2 as SNEGSKA (reference sequence). Trimming left V 1 base short and J 5 bases short, with 9 bases between. The CDR3 has 13 residues.

At least ten counts were recorded for this clonotype. The chain combines TRBV12-3 or TRBV12-4 with TRBJ2-2, with D perhaps matching TRBD2 (5 bases). The V and J ends lost 3 bases and 6 bases respectively, with 8 bases between them. This CDR3 is built from 13 residues. CDR3 nucleotide sequence: TGTGCCAGCAGTTTCCTACTAGCCGGGGAGCTGTTTTTT. It translates to CASSFLLAGELFF.

This chain connects TRBV28 to TRBJ2-7, with D perhaps matching TRBD2 (6 bases). V was trimmed by 4 bases and J by 2 bases, leaving 12 bases between them. Germline lookup yields CDR1 MDHEN and CDR2 SYDVKM. There are 14 residues in the CDR3. DNA for the CDR3: TGTGCCAGCAGTTCCGGGAGTCCCCCCTACGAGCAGTACTTC. This sequence encodes CASSSGSPPYEQYF.

The chain carries TRBV7-2 and TRBJ2-7, with D unclear. Trimming shortened V by 6 bases and J by 0 bases, and 12 bases separated the two germline ends. Germline CDR1 SGHTA, CDR2 FQGNSA. CDR3 size: 14 residues. The CDR3 is CASRRRSSSYEQYF. The CDR3 DNA follows: TGTGCCAGCAGGAGGCGCAGTTCCTCCTACGAGCAGTACTTC.

This clonotype came up a few times. The chain uses TRBV6-2 or TRBV6-3 and TRBJ2-5; D is perhaps TRBD1 or TRBD2 (6 bases each). Trimming took 2 bases from V and 7 from J, leaving 14 bases between them. This CDR3 contains 14 residues. Germline values: CDR1 MNHEY, CDR2 SVGEGT. The CDR3 DNA is TGTGCCAGCAGTTACCTGGCAGGAGGGGGGACCCAGTACTTC. Translated, it gives CASSYLAGGGTQYF.

In its sample, this clonotype was seen many times. The chain couples TRBV12-3 or TRBV12-4 to TRBJ2-5; D ambiguous. CDR3 size: 12 residues. V shed 5 bases and J shed 7 bases, with 11 bases lying between them. Written as DNA, the CDR3 is TGTGCCAGCAGTAGGGCTTCGGGGACCCAGTACTTC. Protein product: CASSRASGTQYF.

The chain carries TRBV29-1 and TRBJ2-2, with 9 nucleotides matching TRBD2. V lost 6 bases to trimming and J lost 5 bases; unmatched junction nucleotides: 10. The CDR3 has 15 residues. CDR1 and CDR2 from the germline V gene are SQVTM and ANQGSEA. The CDR3 DNA is TGCAGCGTAAGAAGCGGGGGGCCGGGGACCGGGGAGCTGTTTTTT. Protein sequence: CSVRSGGPGTGELFF.

This clonotype was recorded many times. The rearrangement uses TRBV27 and TRBJ2-2; D unresolved. V gave up 5 bases and J gave up 5 bases, with 9 bases separating them. Germline CDR1 and CDR2: MNHEY and SMNVEV (reference sequence). The CDR3 consists of 13 residues. CDR3 residues: CASSAAGTGELFF. The CDR3 DNA is TGTGCCAGCAGTGCCGCCGGTACCGGGGAGCTGTTTTTT.

There are a few counts of this clonotype. The J gene is TRBJ2-2, the V gene TRBV2; 11 bases match TRBD1. This CDR3 is 14 amino acids long. The V and J ends lost 6 bases and 6 bases, in that order; junction bases with no gene match: 3. Per the germline V gene, CDR1 is SNHLY and CDR2 is FYNNEI. The CDR3 nucleotides read TGTGCCAGCAGGGGACAGGGGGTCCCCGGGGAGCTGTTTTTT. It yields the protein CASRGQGVPGELFF.

A remark on this clonotype: Compared with germline, one end of the junction differs, possibly owing to a read error. V is TRBV6-1 and J is TRBJ1-6; possible D gene TRBD1, 5 bases. The CDR3 runs 14 residues. From germline, CDR1 is MNHNS and CDR2 SASEGT. DNA of the CDR3: TGTGCCAGCAGTCCCGGGGGGTACCATTCATCCCTCCACTTT. This translates into CASSPGGYHSSLHF.

This clonotype was counted between two and nine times. A single base is all that separates this from a far larger clone, so a read error is likely. CDR3 region: CASSLGQANTEACF. CDR3 DNA: TGTGCCAGCAGCTTAGGCCAGGCGAACACTGAAGCTTGCTTT. J is TRBJ1-1 and V is TRBV7-2, with no clear D. Per germline, CDR1 SGHTA and CDR2 FQGNSA. The CDR3 extends over 14 amino acids.

This clonotype has ten or more counts. The gene calls are TRBV27 and TRBJ1-1; D is unclear. Looked up from germline, CDR1 is MNHEY and CDR2 is SMNVEV (reference sequence). The germline V and J ends were trimmed by 6 bases and 3 bases, with 14 bases remaining between them. CDR3 length: 14 residues. The CDR3 sequence is CASRQYSEDTEAFF. The CDR3 DNA is TGTGCCAGCAGACAGTATTCGGAGGACACTGAAGCTTTCTTT.

There are many counts of this clonotype. CDR3 nucleotide sequence: TGCAGCGTCCCAGCGGGGGCGAGCAATCAGCCCCAGCATTTT. It specifies CSVPAGASNQPQHF. The V call is TRBV29-1, the J call TRBJ1-5, with TRBD1 as a possible D gene (6 bases). Germline lookup yields CDR1 SQVTM and CDR2 ANQGSEA. The V gene lost 6 bases and the J gene lost 1 base, with 13 bases spanning the gap. This CDR3 region has 14 residues.

In regard to this clonotype: One end of the junction is discordant with germline, which a read error may explain. J is TRBJ1-5 and V is TRBV28; no firm D call. This CDR3 region has 15 residues. The germline V gene has CDR1 MDHEN and CDR2 SYDVKM. The CDR3 here is CASSFRGVGNHPQHF. In DNA form, the CDR3 reads TGTGCCAGCAGTTTCCGGGGAGTGGGCAATCATCCCCAGCATTTT.

The chain has TRBV24-1 and TRBJ2-5; 9 bases line up with TRBD1. Germline V gene lookup returns CDR1 KGHDR and CDR2 SFDVKD. The CDR3 extends over 14 amino acids. V lost 2 bases to trimming and J lost 5 bases; unmatched junction nucleotides: 2. The CDR3 reads CATSDWDRDETQYF. In DNA form, the CDR3 reads TGTGCCACCAGTGATTGGGACAGGGATGAGACCCAGTACTTC.

Ten or more counts support this clonotype. The chain recombines TRBV5-6 with TRBJ2-7; 7 nucleotides agree with TRBD1. Per germline, CDR1 SGHDT and CDR2 YYEEEE. The CDR3 is 14 residues long. Losses at the gene ends were 0 bases for V and 8 bases for J; bases not matched to a gene: 8. CDR3 nucleotide sequence: TGTGCCAGCAGCTTGGCGGGCAGGGGGTATCAGCAGTACTTC. Protein product: CASSLAGRGYQQYF.

There are many counts of this clonotype. The rearrangement joins TRBV11-2 to TRBJ2-5; 7 bases fit TRBD1. The CDR3 loop spans 16 amino acids. Germline V gene data show CDR1 as SGHAT and CDR2 as FQNNGV. V was clipped by 1 base and J by 4 bases; unmatched bases: 9. CDR3 sequence: CASSLAQETGRETQYF. As DNA, the CDR3 is TGTGCCAGCAGCTTAGCCCAAGAGACAGGGAGAGAGACCCAGTACTTC.

With regard to this clonotype: Just one base apart from a much larger clone, this may be a read error. The chain has TRBV12-3 or TRBV12-4 and TRBJ2-7; the D gene is possibly TRBD1 (6 bases). This CDR3 has 14 amino acids. Trimming removed 5 bases at V and 3 bases at J, with 14 bases between. CDR3: CASSPSGAHYEQYF. As DNA, the CDR3 is TGTGCCAGCAGTCCGTCAGGGGCTCACTACGAGCAGTACTTC.